The entry below gives a single T cell receptor beta chain sequence along with its context. Authors' data handling: Amplification with reference gene primers provided the estimates of nucleated cell counts. Libraries were prepared by immunoSEQ multiplex PCR; TCRdb keeps only in-frame clonotypes and omits some of them. V, J and clone size reflect that table, while D and trimming were determined from the DNA. The sample carries about 440,000 clones, around nine tenths recorded once. This sample was included in a study of blood T cell repertoires in COVID-19. Looking at the study overall: Samples came from the United States, Italy and Spain, spanning acute and convalescent COVID-19.

The CDR3 contains 10 residues. Per germline, CDR1 SQVTM and CDR2 ANQGSEA. Trimming left V 7 bases short and J 5 bases short, with 6 bases between. This receptor was obtained from a woman aged 30 to 39 with acute or convalescent COVID-19. The sequenced sample was peripheral blood. The chain has TRBV29-1 and TRBJ2-1; D is undetermined. CDR3 in amino acids: CSGGNNEQFF. In DNA form, the CDR3 reads TGCAGCGGGGGTAACAATGAGCAGTTCTTC.